In its sample, the clone carrying this T cell receptor beta chain was seen a few times. The antigen is undetermined. The record originates from a study of T cell responses to AZD1222 COVID-19 vaccine. The wider study: Second-dose schedules of about 4 or about 12 weeks were combined.

Findings of the study overall: The CD4 TCRs associated with vaccination extended across spike and predominated at 160-218 and 743-854. The study reported that nearly half of spike-specific TCRs target unmutated variant regions. Donor demographics were predominantly white British with a female majority; clonal diversity may be underestimated.

Clones were sequenced by immunoSEQ multiplex PCR, and TCRdb holds only the in-frame ones, with some missing. The data show some 130,000 clones, with 70% to 90% seen just once and under 2.5% held by the top ten. The germline V gene encodes CDR1 LGHDT and CDR2 YNNKEL (reference sequence). V dropped 1 base and J dropped 5 bases, with 5 bases sitting between them. This CDR3 comprises 12 residues. The starting material was peripheral blood, obtained on day 0 of AZD1222 vaccination. The chain links TRBV3-1 (or the pseudogene TRBV3-2) to TRBJ2-5; D is uncertain. The clonotype originates from an adult in good health. CDR3 region: CASSQGTETQYF. In DNA form, the CDR3 reads TGTGCCAGCAGCCAAGGGACGGAGACCCAGTACTTC.